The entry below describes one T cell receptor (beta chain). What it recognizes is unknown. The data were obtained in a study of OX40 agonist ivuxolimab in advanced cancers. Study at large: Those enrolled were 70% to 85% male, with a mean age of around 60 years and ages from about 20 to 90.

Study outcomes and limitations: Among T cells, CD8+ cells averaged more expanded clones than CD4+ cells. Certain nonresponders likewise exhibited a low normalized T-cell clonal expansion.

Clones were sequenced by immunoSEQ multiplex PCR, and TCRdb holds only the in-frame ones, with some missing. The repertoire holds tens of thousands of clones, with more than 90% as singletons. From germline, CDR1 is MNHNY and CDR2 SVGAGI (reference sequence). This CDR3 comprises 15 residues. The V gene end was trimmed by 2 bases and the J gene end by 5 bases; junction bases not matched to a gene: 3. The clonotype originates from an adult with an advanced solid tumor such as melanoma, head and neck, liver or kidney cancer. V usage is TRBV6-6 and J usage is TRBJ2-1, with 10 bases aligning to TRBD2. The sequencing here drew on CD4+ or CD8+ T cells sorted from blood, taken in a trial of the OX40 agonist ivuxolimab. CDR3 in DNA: TGTGCCAGCAGTTACAGAGGACTAGCGGACAATGAGCAGTTCTTC. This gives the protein CASSYRGLADNEQFF.